This T cell receptor beta chain was recorded in a study of T cell changes during pregnancy in multiple sclerosis. The table came from immunoSEQ multiplex PCR; TCRdb's copy has only in-frame clones and leaves some out. This table has tens of thousands of clones, approximately 91% appearing once. Sequenced material: CD4+ T cells from peripheral blood mononuclear cells, taken in the third trimester of pregnancy. The clonotype was recovered from a female donor with multiple sclerosis, enrolled in a pregnancy study.

The CDR3 DNA is TGCGCCAGCAGCTTGATCTGGGAGGGGACTGAAGCTTTCTTT. Translated: CASSLIWEGTEAFF. V is TRBV5-1 and J is TRBJ1-1, with a possible D match to TRBD1 (5 bases). CDR1 and CDR2 from the germline V gene are SGHRS and YFSETQ. The V gene lost 1 base and the J gene lost 5 bases, with 12 bases spanning the gap. This CDR3 is built from 14 residues.